This T cell receptor (beta chain) was identified in a study of blood T cell repertoires in COVID-19 (dated by TCRdb to about 2020). As for the study more broadly: Samples from collaborators originated in the United States, Italy and Spain and spanned both the acute and convalescent phases of COVID-19. The prospective study material was composed of cDNA or gDNA derived from T cells, B-cell-depleted T cells, or PBMCs. The repertoires were released in a freely available public database intended as a resource for research on the immune response to SARS-CoV-2. The dataset comprised deeply sampled blood TCRbeta repertoires from subjects exposed to, actively infected with, or recovered from COVID-19. Where available, HLA class I and class II types were taken from metadata supplied by the sample provider and were not determined by assay-based typing. The samples were drawn from the first 160 participants of the ongoing ImmuneRACE study and from 950 to 1,500 subjects provided by 6 global collaborators. A de-identified subject ID, COVID-19 status, age in years and sex were almost always included in the sample metadata. Overall study results and their limits: Clinical and demographic metadata were provided uncurated, with the amount varying by source and participant.

The CDR3, from cysteine to phenylalanine, totals 14 residues. Only the CDR3 part of the read is kept: 42 bases, read in frame from the first base. Unmatched junction bases come to 2, with V trimmed by 3 bases and J by 5 bases. Sequences KGHDR (CDR1) and SFDVKD (CDR2) are obtained from the germline V gene. Each collaborating institution followed its own protocols to collect whole blood in K2EDTA tubes. Collaborator samples were shipped for TCRbeta analysis as frozen whole blood, isolated PBMCs, or DNA extracted from either sample type. The immunoSEQ Assay, a bias-controlled multiplex PCR, was used to amplify TCRbeta CDR3 regions from genomic DNA. The published analysis was carried out like this. The number of nucleated cells in each sample was estimated by amplification of reference gene primers within the assay. To quantify the absolute abundance of each unique TCRbeta CDR3 rearrangement, sequence reads were collapsed and filtered. For each sample, productive Simpson clonality was calculated as the square root of Simpson's diversity index over productive rearrangements. The clones in this table, taken by TCRdb from immuneACCESS, are in-frame only. Not every clone is retained; where verified, under half of the shortfall comes from an unresolved V gene, and the cause of the rest is unknown. V and J calls and clone size are as listed in that table; D and trimming were resolved from the DNA. The sample yields 65,000 to 75,000 clones; approximately 89% were counted once. Jointly, the top ten make up 4.5% to 5% of the sample.

Remarks on this clone: Its cognate antigen has yet to be identified. Base qualities are missing; no much larger clone stands one base away.

This TCR was recovered from a woman aged 50 to 60 with active COVID-19. Sequences were obtained from peripheral blood. The chain was built from TRBV24-1 and TRBJ1-2; TRBD1 fits 10 bases in the junction. The CDR3 has the sequence CATSDLDRGYGYTF. Here is the DNA: TGTGCCACCAGTGATCTGGACAGGGGGTATGGCTACACCTTC.